Shown below are 10 T cell receptor beta chains from a single sample sequenced in a study of CD8+CD57+ T cells in acquired aplastic anemia. Template material for TCR beta VDJ and CDR3 profiling consisted of genomic DNA. Each CDR3 protein is one row after TCRdb ran MiXCR on the reads. Of 60,000 to 75,000 distinct CDR3 sequences listed, 50% to 70% are singletons. The sample comprised sorted CD4+, CD8+, or CD8+CD57+ T cells (not recorded which) from PBMCs. The receptors were sampled from a human donor in good health, serving as a control.

The CDR3: CASSADRDGYTF. The CDR3 DNA follows: TGTGCCAGCAGCGCGGACAGGGATGGCTACACCTTC. The V call is TRBV9, the J call TRBJ1-2; the match to TRBD1 covers 8 bases. V lost 3 bases to trimming and J lost 6 bases; unmatched junction nucleotides: 1. This CDR3 is built from 12 residues. Germline V gene sequence: CDR1 SGDLS, CDR2 YYNGEE.

This clonotype was detected ten times or more. This chain connects TRBV9 to TRBJ2-7; D uncertain. The CDR3 has 14 amino acids. The germline gives CDR1 SGDLS, CDR2 YYNGEE. V lost 1 base and J lost 3, with 11 bases in between. The CDR3 DNA is TGTGCCAGCAGCGTAATAGGTACCAGCTACGAGCAGTACTTC. Its protein product is CASSVIGTSYEQYF.

Details on this clonotype: One end of the junction fails to match germline, which may point to a read error. This chain joins TRBV29-1 and TRBJ2-3; 14 bases are a match to TRBD2. The CDR3 runs to 18 residues. Germline V gives CDR1 SQVTM, CDR2 ANQGSEA. The CDR3 loop is CSVEAGLAGEISTDTQYF. The CDR3 region has the DNA TGCAGCGTCGAAGCGGGACTAGCGGGAGAGATCTCCACAGATACGCAGTATTTT.

The genes are TRBV29-1 and TRBJ2-7, with 8 bases fitting TRBD2. Trimming took 7 bases from V and 4 from J; bases not matched to a gene: 3. There are 11 residues in the CDR3. Germline values: CDR1 SQVTM, CDR2 ANQGSEA. The CDR3 region has the DNA TGCAGCGGACGGGGGGGGTACGAGCAGTACTTC. This encodes CSGRGGYEQYF.

The CDR3 DNA follows: TGTGCCAGCAGCTTAGCGGGTAATTCACCCCTCCACTTT. Residues: CASSLAGNSPLHF. This rearrangement joins TRBV7-9 to TRBJ1-6; no firm D call. The CDR3 runs 13 residues. CDR1 is SEHNR and CDR2 is FQNEAQ in the germline V gene (reference sequence). V was shortened by 0 bases and J by 6 bases, with 3 bases between the two germline ends.

The chain uses TRBV6-5 and TRBJ2-1; no clear D. CDR3 length: 12 residues. From germline, CDR1 is MNHEY and CDR2 SVGAGI. With 4 bases removed from V and 11 bases from J, the gap between germline ends came to 12 bases. The CDR3 region is CASSLQLAKQFF. As DNA, the CDR3 is TGTGCCAGCAGTTTACAGCTCGCGAAGCAGTTCTTC.

Remarks on this clonotype: A much larger clone sits a single nucleotide away, making a read error possible. This chain uses TRBV30 with TRBJ2-7; D could derive from TRBD1 or TRBD2 (5 bases each). CDR3 length: 14 residues. Trimming cost V 3 bases and J 5 bases, with 17 bases left between them. CDR1 is GTSNPN and CDR2 is SVGIG in the germline V gene (reference sequence). CDR3 in DNA: TGTGCCTGGAGAATACAGGAGGCGTCCAACGAGCAGTACTTC. Translation gives CAWRIQEASNEQYF.

About this clonotype: An end of the junction differs from the germline gene, which may be a read error. The chain links TRBV19 to TRBJ1-1; D is unresolved. The germline CDR1 and CDR2 sequences are LNHDA and SQIVND (reference sequence). The CDR3 covers 10 residues. CDR3 amino acids: CASSIAGEGF. For the CDR3, the DNA is TGTGCCAGTAGTATAGCTGGGGAGGGTTTT.

Only a few counts were recorded for this clonotype. The V and J genes are TRBV7-3 and TRBJ2-7; D is undetermined. Germline lookup yields CDR1 SGHTA and CDR2 FQGTGA. The CDR3 loop spans 12 amino acids. Trimming removed 3 bases at V and 2 bases at J, with 5 bases between. CDR3 DNA sequence: TGTGCCAGCAGCTTGGGCACCTACGAGCAGTACTTC. This encodes CASSLGTYEQYF.

This clonotype appeared many times. This chain uses TRBV30 with TRBJ2-1, with TRBD2 matching 11 bases. The CDR3 spans 14 residues. J gave up 16 bases and V 0 bases, and 11 bases lay outside the gene matches. Germline V gene data show CDR1 as GTSNPN and CDR2 as SVGIG (reference sequence). This CDR3 is CAWSVSGLAGGGFF. CDR3 DNA sequence: TGTGCCTGGAGTGTATCCGGGCTAGCGGGAGGCGGCTTCTTC.